This TCR beta chain originates from a study of CD8+ T cells in alopecia areata. About the study: Treated patients received severity scores based on the percentage of scalp area affected. Overall study results and limits: Although TCR sharing was seen in mice, sharing across patients was less clear, possibly for HLA-related reasons.

As to this clone: Its antigen is as yet unknown.

Extracted RNA was reverse transcribed, and the resulting cDNA served as sequencing template. Assay used: immunoSEQ multiplex PCR; TCRdb lists only in-frame clones, some missing. This table has 200,000 to 250,000 clones, 40% to 55% appearing once. CDR3 length: 15 residues. V was pared by 1 base and J by 1 base, with 13 bases between. Per the germline V gene, CDR1 is SQVTM and CDR2 is ANQGSEA. Treatment meaning: oral pan-JAK inhibitor, 5-10 mg twice daily. The J gene is TRBJ1-1, the V gene TRBV29-1; possibly TRBD1 for D (5 bases). The sample in question was CD4+ T cells sorted from blood, obtained at approximately week 36, from a patient treated with tofacitinib. The receptor's source is a human donor with alopecia areata. This CDR3 reads CSVEGGWGWNTEAFF. DNA of the CDR3: TGCAGCGTTGAAGGGGGATGGGGCTGGAACACTGAAGCTTTCTTT.